These T cell receptor beta chains were read from a single sample in a study of blood T cells in healthy people across ages. TCRdb re-called the 5' RACE reads with MiXCR, one entry per CDR3 protein. This table holds over 1,500,000 distinct CDR3 sequences, roughly 50% found once. The sequencing sample was made of blood. All receptors come from a woman aged 35 to 49 in good health. Both conserved end residues are trimmed from each CDR3. The order of the fields is CDR3 protein, V gene.

CDR3 protein: SAGGPPDTQY; V gene: TRBV20-1
CDR3 protein: ASSGAISGELYTQY; V gene: TRBV2
CDR3 protein: ASSLLLDFQGANVLT; V gene: TRBV18
CDR3 protein: ASTFRQGTYNEQF; V gene: TRBV6-6
CDR3 protein: ASSQDRGPQPQH; V gene: TRBV4-3
CDR3 protein: ASSQEDRGGPDTQY; V gene: TRBV4-3
CDR3 protein: ASSWAGQNSPLH; V gene: TRBV12-3/TRBV12-4
CDR3 protein: ASSSLSGGQINYGYT; V gene: TRBV5-1
CDR3 protein: ASKTGGGYNEQF; V gene: TRBV28
CDR3 protein: SARKGQVAF; V gene: TRBV20-1
CDR3 protein: ASSLGQLGADYGYT; V gene: TRBV12-3/TRBV12-4
CDR3 protein: ASRVGLASETQY; V gene: TRBV6-1
CDR3 protein: ASSDGQVAEKLF; V gene: TRBV6-6
CDR3 protein: ASSLGAGGAIYEQY; V gene: TRBV7-2
CDR3 protein: ASSSSGGVLDYGYT; V gene: TRBV28
CDR3 protein: SALQERSTRSDTQY; V gene: TRBV20-1
CDR3 protein: ATSRGPRPVTQY; V gene: TRBV15
CDR3 protein: ASSWGDRDDYEQY; V gene: TRBV5-1
CDR3 protein: ASRDPAYEQY; V gene: TRBV6-2/TRBV6-3
CDR3 protein: ASSEGNHRARETQY; V gene: TRBV25-1
CDR3 protein: ATSDNRGRTNNEQF; V gene: TRBV24-1
CDR3 protein: ASSQPRPLAGETNNEQF; V gene: TRBV4-2
CDR3 protein: SVGIGGANEQF; V gene: TRBV29-1
CDR3 protein: ASSLAEAGNSPLH; V gene: TRBV6-5
CDR3 protein: ASRWDSGSYNEQF; V gene: TRBV12-3/TRBV12-4
CDR3 protein: ASRGQGDSPLH; V gene: TRBV12-3/TRBV12-4
CDR3 protein: ASSGLAGGSYTQY; V gene: TRBV4-1
CDR3 protein: ASSVADGYNEQF; V gene: TRBV13
CDR3 protein: ASGTGTLQETQY; V gene: TRBV6-5
CDR3 protein: ASSLATQGVYQPQH; V gene: TRBV5-6